The next 13 T cell receptor beta chains were all read from a single sample in a study of technical replicates of blood from several donors. Measured with immunoSEQ multiplex PCR; TCRdb has only the in-frame clones, and not every one. The profile shows tens of thousands of clones, around 96% of them singletons. What was sequenced was T cells isolated from PBMCs. The receptors were gathered from a human donor in good health.

The chain couples TRBV27 to TRBJ1-4; 8 bases are shared with TRBD1. The trim removed 5 bases at V and 7 bases at J, leaving 9 bases unmatched. Germline V gene sequence: CDR1 MNHEY, CDR2 SMNVEV (reference sequence). The CDR3 totals 15 residues. Written as DNA, the CDR3 is TGTGCCAGCAGTCTCTCAGGGGGCTCGGGTGAAAAACTGTTTTTT. It encodes CASSLSGGSGEKLFF.

This chain joins TRBV19 and TRBJ2-7; D might be TRBD1 (6 bases). Germline V CDR1 and CDR2: LNHDA, SQIVND (reference sequence). The CDR3 is 14 amino acids. The CDR3 is CVPGYRAALYEQYF. CDR3 nucleotides: TGTGTCCCAGGTTACAGGGCCGCCCTCTACGAGCAGTACTTC.

The chain carries TRBV6-5 and TRBJ2-7; 9 nucleotides agree with TRBD1. CDR1 and CDR2 (germline): MNHEY, SVGAGI. The J segment lost 3 bases and the V segment lost 6 bases, leaving 6 bases of the junction unmatched. The CDR3 length is 14 residues. CDR3: CASSQGQGNYEQYF. The CDR3 nucleotides read TGTGCCAGCAGCCAGGGACAGGGAAACTACGAGCAGTACTTC.

This clone has only one observation. The chain combines TRBV5-1 with TRBJ2-7; 12 bases match TRBD2. CDR1 and CDR2 (germline): SGHRS, YFSETQ. The CDR3 covers 15 residues. Losses at the gene ends were 3 bases for V and 7 bases for J; bases not matched to a gene: 8. DNA of the CDR3: TGCGCCAGCAGCTCGACTAGCGGGAGTTCTCGGGAGCAGTACTTC. It is translated as CASSSTSGSSREQYF.

The rearrangement joins TRBV6-4 to TRBJ2-3; 9 bases line up with TRBD1. Per the germline V gene, CDR1 is MRHNA and CDR2 is SNTAGT. J gave up 4 bases and V 5 bases, and 7 bases lay outside the gene matches. This CDR3 contains 15 residues. The CDR3 region has the DNA TGTGCCAGCAGTCGAACCTGGGACAGGGCAGATACGCAGTATTTT. It codes for CASSRTWDRADTQYF.

The chain joins TRBV9 to TRBJ1-2, with 9 bases that match TRBD1. V was clipped by 3 bases and J by 4 bases; unmatched bases: 16. The V gene's germline CDR1 is SGDLS and CDR2 YYNGEE. This CDR3 has 18 amino acids. The CDR3 DNA is TGTGCCAGCAGCGGTACCAGGGACAGGGCCCCAATGGGCTATGGCTACACCTTC. Protein sequence: CASSGTRDRAPMGYGYTF.

This clone has only one observation. The chain employs TRBV5-8 and TRBJ1-5, with D perhaps TRBD1 (6 bases). The CDR3 has 15 residues. Per the germline V gene, CDR1 is SGHTS and CDR2 is YDEGEE. Trimming removed 2 bases from V and 1 base from J, with 10 bases in between. CDR3 nucleotides: TGTGCCAGCAGCTTACAGGGAGGGAGCAATCAGCCCCAGCATTTT. Translating gives CASSLQGGSNQPQHF.

The V gene is TRBV27, the J gene TRBJ2-5, with unresolved D. Germline CDR1 reads MNHEY; CDR2 reads SMNVEV (reference sequence). The CDR3 spans 13 residues. Trimming took 2 bases from V and 4 from J, leaving 8 bases between them. CDR3 in amino acids: CASSLGLGETQYF. The CDR3 DNA follows: TGTGCCAGCAGTTTAGGGCTTGGAGAGACCCAGTACTTC.

V and J are TRBV6-6 and TRBJ2-1; weak D call: TRBD2 (5 bases). CDR3 length: 13 amino acids. Looked up from germline, CDR1 is MNHNY and CDR2 is SVGAGI (reference sequence). The V gene lost 3 bases and the J gene lost 6 bases, with 9 bases spanning the gap. This CDR3 reads CASSYTRGNEQFF. CDR3 sequence (DNA): TGTGCCAGCAGTTATACACGGGGCAATGAGCAGTTCTTC.

The genes are TRBV29-1 and TRBJ1-5; D might be TRBD1 (5 bases). V shed 6 bases and J shed 6 bases, with 21 bases lying between them. This CDR3 region has 15 residues. From germline, CDR1 is SQVTM and CDR2 ANQGSEA. The CDR3 protein is CSVATGGRGGQPQHF. The CDR3 region has the DNA TGCAGCGTAGCAACCGGGGGAAGAGGCGGTCAGCCCCAGCATTTT.

This clone was picked up one time. The V call is TRBV5-5, the J call TRBJ1-4; 10 nucleotides match TRBD1. Germline CDR1 and CDR2: SGHKS and YYEKEE (reference sequence). Trimming removed 0 bases from V and 8 bases from J; junction bases left unmatched: 7. This CDR3 has 16 residues. CDR3 amino acids: CASSLDSGTGVEKLFF. The CDR3 DNA reads as TGTGCCAGCAGCTTGGATTCCGGGACAGGGGTCGAAAAACTGTTTTTT.

The chain uses TRBV2 and TRBJ1-5, with a weak D call TRBD1 (6 bases). The V gene's germline CDR1 is SNHLY and CDR2 FYNNEI. Trimming pared 7 bases from V and 6 bases from J, leaving 16 bases between. This CDR3 comprises 14 residues. The chain's CDR3 is CASIGVRGRQPQHF. The CDR3 nucleotides read TGTGCCAGCATCGGGGTCAGGGGTCGTCAGCCCCAGCATTTT.

V is TRBV19 and J is TRBJ1-5; no definite D call. This CDR3 is 13 amino acids long. V lost 4 bases, J lost 6 bases, and 10 bases lay in between. In germline, CDR1 is LNHDA, CDR2 SQIVND (reference sequence). CDR3 in DNA: TGTGCCAGTAGTACAGATGCGGGTCAGCCCCAGCATTTT. It encodes CASSTDAGQPQHF.